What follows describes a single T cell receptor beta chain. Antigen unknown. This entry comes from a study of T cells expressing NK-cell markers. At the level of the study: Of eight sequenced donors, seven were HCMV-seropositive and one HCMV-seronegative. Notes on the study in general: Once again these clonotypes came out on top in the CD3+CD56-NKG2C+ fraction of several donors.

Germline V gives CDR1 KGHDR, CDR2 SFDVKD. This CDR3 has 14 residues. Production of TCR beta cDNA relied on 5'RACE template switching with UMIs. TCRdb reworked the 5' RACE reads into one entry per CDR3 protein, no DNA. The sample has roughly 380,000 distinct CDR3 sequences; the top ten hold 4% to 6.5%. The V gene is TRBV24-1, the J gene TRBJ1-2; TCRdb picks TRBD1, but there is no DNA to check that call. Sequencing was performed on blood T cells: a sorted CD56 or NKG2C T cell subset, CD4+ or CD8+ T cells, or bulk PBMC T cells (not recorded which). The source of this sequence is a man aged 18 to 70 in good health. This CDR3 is CATSDYDRVDGYTF.